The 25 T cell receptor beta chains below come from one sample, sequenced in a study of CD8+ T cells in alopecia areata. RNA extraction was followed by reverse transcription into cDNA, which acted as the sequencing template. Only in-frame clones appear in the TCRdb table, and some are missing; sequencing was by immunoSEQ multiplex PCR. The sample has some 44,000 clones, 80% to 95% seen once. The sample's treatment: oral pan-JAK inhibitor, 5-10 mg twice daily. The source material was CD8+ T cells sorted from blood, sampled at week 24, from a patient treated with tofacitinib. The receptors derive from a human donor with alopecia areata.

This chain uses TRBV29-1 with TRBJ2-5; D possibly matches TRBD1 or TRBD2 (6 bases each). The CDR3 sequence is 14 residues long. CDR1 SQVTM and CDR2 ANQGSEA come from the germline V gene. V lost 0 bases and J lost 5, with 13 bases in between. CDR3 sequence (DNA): TGCAGCGTTGAAGAGATCGGGGGCGGGGAGACCCAGTACTTC. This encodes CSVEEIGGGETQYF.

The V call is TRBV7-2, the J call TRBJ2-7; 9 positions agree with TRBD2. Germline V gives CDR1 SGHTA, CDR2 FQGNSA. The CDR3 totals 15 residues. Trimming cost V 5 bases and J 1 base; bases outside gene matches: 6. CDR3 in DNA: TGTGCCAGCAGCCAGCTAGCGGGGTCGTCCTACGAGCAGTACTTC. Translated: CASSQLAGSSYEQYF.

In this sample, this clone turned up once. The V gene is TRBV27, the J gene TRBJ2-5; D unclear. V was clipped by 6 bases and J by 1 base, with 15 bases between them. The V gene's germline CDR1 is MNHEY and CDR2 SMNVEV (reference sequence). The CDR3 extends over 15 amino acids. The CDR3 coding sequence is TGTGCCAGCAGAACGGACGGGCAGCCCCAAGAGACCCAGTACTTC. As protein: CASRTDGQPQETQYF.

The CDR3 nucleotides are TGTGCCAGCAGCATCGACAGGGAGAACACAGATACGCAGTATTTT. It yields the protein CASSIDRENTDTQYF. The chain employs TRBV6-5 and TRBJ2-3; TRBD1 agrees at 7 bases. The CDR3 is 15 amino acids. V dropped 6 bases and J dropped 2; count of bases not matched to a gene: 8. In germline, CDR1 is MNHEY, CDR2 SVGAGI.

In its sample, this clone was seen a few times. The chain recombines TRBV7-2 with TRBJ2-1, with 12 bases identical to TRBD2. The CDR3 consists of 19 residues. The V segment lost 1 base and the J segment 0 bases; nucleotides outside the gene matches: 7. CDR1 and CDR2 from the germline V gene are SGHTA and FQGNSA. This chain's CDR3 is CASSLVLAGGRSSYNEQFF. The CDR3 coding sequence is TGTGCCAGCAGCTTAGTGCTAGCGGGGGGGCGGAGCTCCTACAATGAGCAGTTCTTC.

CDR3 DNA: TGTGCCAGCAGCTTGACAGAATACAATGAGCAGTTCTTC. Protein product: CASSLTEYNEQFF. This rearrangement joins TRBV7-9 to TRBJ2-1, with D tentatively TRBD1 (5 bases). This CDR3 is 13 amino acids long. Per the germline V gene, CDR1 is SEHNR and CDR2 is FQNEAQ (reference sequence). V lost 3 bases to trimming and J lost 4 bases, with 7 bases between them.

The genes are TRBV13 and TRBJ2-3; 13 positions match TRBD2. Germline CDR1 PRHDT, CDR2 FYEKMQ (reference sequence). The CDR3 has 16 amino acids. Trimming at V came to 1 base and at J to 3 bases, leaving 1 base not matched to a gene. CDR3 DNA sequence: TGTGCCAGCAGCTTAGCGGGACTAGCGGGGACAGATACGCAGTATTTT. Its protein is CASSLAGLAGTDTQYF.

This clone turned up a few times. In DNA form, the CDR3 reads TGCAGCGTTGAGGGTCAGGCTAGCACAGATACGCAGTATTTT. Translated: CSVEGQASTDTQYF. The chain carries TRBV29-1 and TRBJ2-3; D gene uncertain. This CDR3 contains 14 residues. V was clipped by 3 bases and J by 0 bases, with 10 bases between them. Germline V gene data show CDR1 as SQVTM and CDR2 as ANQGSEA.

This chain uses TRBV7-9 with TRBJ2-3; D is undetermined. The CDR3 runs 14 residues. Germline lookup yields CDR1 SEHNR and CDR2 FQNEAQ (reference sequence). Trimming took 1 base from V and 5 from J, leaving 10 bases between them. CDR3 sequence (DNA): TGTGCCAGCAGCTTAGTAGTCGGTGAAGATACGCAGTATTTT. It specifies CASSLVVGEDTQYF.

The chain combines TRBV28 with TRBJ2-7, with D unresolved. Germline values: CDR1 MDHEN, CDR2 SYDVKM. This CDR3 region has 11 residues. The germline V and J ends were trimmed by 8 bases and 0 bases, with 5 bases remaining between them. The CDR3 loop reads CASSRSYEQYF. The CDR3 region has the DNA TGTGCCAGCTCCCGCTCCTACGAGCAGTACTTC.

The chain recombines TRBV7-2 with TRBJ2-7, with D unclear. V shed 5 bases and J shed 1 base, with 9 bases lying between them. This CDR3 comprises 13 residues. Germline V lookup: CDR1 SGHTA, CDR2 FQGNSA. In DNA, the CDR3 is TGTGCCAGCAGCGGCGTGGGTTCCTACGAGCAGTACTTC. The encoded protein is CASSGVGSYEQYF.

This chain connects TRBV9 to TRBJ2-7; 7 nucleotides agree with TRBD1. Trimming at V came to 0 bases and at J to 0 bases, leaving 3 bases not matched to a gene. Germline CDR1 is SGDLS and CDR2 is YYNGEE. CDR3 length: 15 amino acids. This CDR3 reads CASSVGGTASYEQYF. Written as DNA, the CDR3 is TGTGCCAGCAGCGTAGGGGGGACAGCCTCCTACGAGCAGTACTTC.

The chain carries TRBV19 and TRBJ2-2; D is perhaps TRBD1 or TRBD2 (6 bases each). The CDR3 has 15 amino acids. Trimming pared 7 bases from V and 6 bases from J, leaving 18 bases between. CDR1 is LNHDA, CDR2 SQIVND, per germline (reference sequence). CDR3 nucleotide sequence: TGTGCCAGTATCCATAAAGGGGGGATTCCCGGGGAGCTGTTTTTT. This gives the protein CASIHKGGIPGELFF.

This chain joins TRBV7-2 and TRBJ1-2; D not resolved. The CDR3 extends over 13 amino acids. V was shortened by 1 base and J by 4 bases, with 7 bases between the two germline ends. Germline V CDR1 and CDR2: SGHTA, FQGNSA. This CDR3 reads CASSLEAFYGYTF. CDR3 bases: TGTGCCAGCAGCTTAGAGGCCTTCTATGGCTACACCTTC.

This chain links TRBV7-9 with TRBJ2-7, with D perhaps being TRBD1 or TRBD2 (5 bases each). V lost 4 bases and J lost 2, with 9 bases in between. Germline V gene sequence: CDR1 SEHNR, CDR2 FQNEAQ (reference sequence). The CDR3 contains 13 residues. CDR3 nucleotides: TGTGCCAGCAGCTGGGACGGCGCCTACGAGCAGTACTTC. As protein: CASSWDGAYEQYF.

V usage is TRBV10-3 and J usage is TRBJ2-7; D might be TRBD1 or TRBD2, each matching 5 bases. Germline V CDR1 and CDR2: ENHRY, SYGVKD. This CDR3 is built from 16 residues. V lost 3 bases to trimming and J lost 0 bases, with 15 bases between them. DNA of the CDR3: TGTGCCATCAGTGATCTCCGGGACGGAGGCTCCTACGAGCAGTACTTC. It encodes CAISDLRDGGSYEQYF.

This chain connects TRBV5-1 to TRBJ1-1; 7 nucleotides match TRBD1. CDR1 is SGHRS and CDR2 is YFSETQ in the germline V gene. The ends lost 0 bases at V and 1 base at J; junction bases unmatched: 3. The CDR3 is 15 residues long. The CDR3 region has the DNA TGCGCCAGCAGCTTGGAGGACAGGACGAACACTGAAGCTTTCTTT. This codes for CASSLEDRTNTEAFF.

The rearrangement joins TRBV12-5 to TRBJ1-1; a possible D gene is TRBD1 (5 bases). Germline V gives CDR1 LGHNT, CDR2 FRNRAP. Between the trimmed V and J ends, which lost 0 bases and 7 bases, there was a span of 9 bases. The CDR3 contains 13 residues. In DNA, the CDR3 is TGTGCTAGTGGTTTGGTACCGGGGCATGAAGCTTTCTTT. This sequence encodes CASGLVPGHEAFF.

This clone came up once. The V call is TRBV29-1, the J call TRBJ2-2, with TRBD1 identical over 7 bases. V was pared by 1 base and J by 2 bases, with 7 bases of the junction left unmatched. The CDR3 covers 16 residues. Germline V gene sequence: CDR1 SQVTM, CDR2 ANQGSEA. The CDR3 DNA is TGCAGCGTTGAAGGAGGCACAGGGGACAACACCGGGGAGCTGTTTTTT. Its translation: CSVEGGTGDNTGELFF.

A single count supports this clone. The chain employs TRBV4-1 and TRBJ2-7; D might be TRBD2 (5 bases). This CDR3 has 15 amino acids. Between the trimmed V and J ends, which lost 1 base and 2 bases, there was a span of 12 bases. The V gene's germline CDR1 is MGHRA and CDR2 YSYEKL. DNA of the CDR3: TGCGCCAGCAGCCAAGGCCGGACTCCGACCTACGAGCAGTACTTC. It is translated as CASSQGRTPTYEQYF.

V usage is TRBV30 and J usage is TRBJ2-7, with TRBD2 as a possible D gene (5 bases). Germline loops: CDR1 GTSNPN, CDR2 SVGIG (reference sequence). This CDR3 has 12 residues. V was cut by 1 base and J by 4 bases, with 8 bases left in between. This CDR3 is CAWSGTGYEQYF. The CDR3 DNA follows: TGTGCCTGGAGTGGGACGGGGTACGAGCAGTACTTC.

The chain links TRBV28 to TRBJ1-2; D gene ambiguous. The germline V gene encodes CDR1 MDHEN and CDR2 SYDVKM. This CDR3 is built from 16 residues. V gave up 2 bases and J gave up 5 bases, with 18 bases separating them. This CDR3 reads CASSLIWAERAYGYTF. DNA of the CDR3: TGTGCCAGCAGTTTAATTTGGGCCGAACGGGCTTATGGCTACACCTTC.

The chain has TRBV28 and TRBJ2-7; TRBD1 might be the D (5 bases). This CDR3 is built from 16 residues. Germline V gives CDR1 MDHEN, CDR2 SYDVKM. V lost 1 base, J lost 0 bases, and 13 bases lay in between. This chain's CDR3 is CASSLFPGLVSYEQYF. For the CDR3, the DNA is TGTGCCAGCAGTTTATTTCCAGGGTTGGTCTCCTACGAGCAGTACTTC.

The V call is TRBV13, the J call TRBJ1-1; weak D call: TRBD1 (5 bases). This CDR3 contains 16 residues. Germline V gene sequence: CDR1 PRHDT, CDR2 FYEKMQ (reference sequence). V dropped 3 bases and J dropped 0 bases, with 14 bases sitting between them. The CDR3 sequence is CASSLLQGIVNTEAFF. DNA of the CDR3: TGTGCCAGCAGCTTGTTGCAGGGAATCGTGAACACTGAAGCTTTCTTT.

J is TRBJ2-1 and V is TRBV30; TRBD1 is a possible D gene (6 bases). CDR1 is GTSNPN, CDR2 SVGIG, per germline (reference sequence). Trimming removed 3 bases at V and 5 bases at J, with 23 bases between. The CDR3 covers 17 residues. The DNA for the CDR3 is TGTGCCTGGAGCACCGAGCGTGGGGGCCTTCAGAACAATGAGCAGTTCTTC. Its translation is CAWSTERGGLQNNEQFF.